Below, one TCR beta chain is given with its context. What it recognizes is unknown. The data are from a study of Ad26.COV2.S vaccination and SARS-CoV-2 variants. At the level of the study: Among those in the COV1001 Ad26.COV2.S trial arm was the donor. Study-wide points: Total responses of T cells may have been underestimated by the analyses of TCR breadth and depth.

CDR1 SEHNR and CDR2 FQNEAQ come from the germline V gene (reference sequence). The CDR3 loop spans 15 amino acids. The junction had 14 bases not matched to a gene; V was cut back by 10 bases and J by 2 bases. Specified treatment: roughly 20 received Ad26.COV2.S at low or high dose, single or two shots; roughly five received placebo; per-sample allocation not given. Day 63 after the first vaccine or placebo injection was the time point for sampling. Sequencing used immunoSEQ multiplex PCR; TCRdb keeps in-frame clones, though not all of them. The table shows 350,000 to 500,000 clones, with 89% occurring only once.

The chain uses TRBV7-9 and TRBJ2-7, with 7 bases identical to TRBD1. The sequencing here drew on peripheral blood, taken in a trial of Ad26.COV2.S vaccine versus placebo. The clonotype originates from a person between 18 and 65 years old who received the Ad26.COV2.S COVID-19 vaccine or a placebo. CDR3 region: CAIQRQGRRTYEQYF. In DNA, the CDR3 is TGTGCCATCCAGAGACAGGGAAGAAGAACCTACGAGCAGTACTTC.